This T cell receptor beta chain was profiled in a study of beta chain features in type 1 diabetes. Every bit of the isolated RNA underwent reverse transcription, so sequencing read expressed TCRB transcripts. The protocol was immunoSEQ multiplex PCR, while the TCRdb copy is restricted to in-frame clones and leaves out a portion. The sample has fewer than 550,000 clones, approximately 10% seen once. Study-level findings and limits: The cDNA sequencing approach could over-represent high-TCR-expressing cells. Whether TCRB rearrangement is influenced by HLA type went unresolved here.

As regards this clone: Its specificity is not known.

Sample: naive CD4+ T cells from blood. This clonotype originated in a woman aged 18-30 years in good health.

CDR3 coding DNA: TGTGCCAGCAGTGAAAACAGGGAAGGCTACACCTTC. Protein sequence: CASSENREGYTF. The chain combines TRBV6-1 with TRBJ1-2; D may be TRBD1 (6 bases). Germline-derived CDR1 and CDR2 are MNHNS and SASEGT. The CDR3 covers 12 residues. Trimming removed 2 bases from V and 8 bases from J, with 9 bases in between.